The source of this TCR beta chain is a study of shared clonotypes between healthy human individuals (dated by TCRdb to about 2020). Notes on the research overall: A couple of women and three men aged 18 to 49 years were included in the cohort. For each donor, CD4 naive and CD4 memory were each given three plates, CD8 naive was given two plates, and CD8 memory was given one plate. To estimate repertoire size and how much clonotypes are shared between individuals, the study performed deep sequencing of blood TCR repertoires from roughly five healthy adults. To increase sequencing depth and limit assay-specific biases, different laboratories used diverse techniques to prepare libraries and sequence TCR repertoires. Leukapheresis yielded between about 0.8 and 9.5 billion PBMCs per donor. The paper's findings and limits, for the study overall: Because the study included a small number of donors, the genetic and exposure-history diversity represented was limited. When a few donors were compared, the shared fraction of clonotypes was about 5.4% for naive CD4, more than 3% for naive CD8, 2% to 2.5% for memory CD4, and 0.35% to 0.5% for memory CD8. Higher generation probabilities were observed for clonotypes shared by all four sorted-subset donors than for non-shared clonotypes. Naive subsets generally had larger estimated clonotype richness than memory subsets. Sampling was restricted to blood, and TCR repertoires in tissues likely differ from the TCR repertoires found in blood. Pairwise subsampling indicated that sequencing depth was expected to affect the degree of clonotype sharing among donors. Even with the large sequencing depth, rarefaction of the sorted-subset datasets indicated that sequencing was incomplete.

Healthy HIV-negative adults with no recently reported acute infections or vaccinations were included as donors. Every donor was a Caucasian adult living in Nashville, Tennessee, USA. CD4+ T cells were enriched through magnetic negative selection, after which naive cells were positively selected on CD45RA and the remaining negative fraction served as the memory subset. After blood collection by leukapheresis, PBMCs were isolated using Ficoll-Histopaque density gradient centrifugation and then cryopreserved in the vapor phase of liquid nitrogen. Analytical flow cytometry was used to check the purity and quantity of every magnetically sorted T cell population. From each sorted fraction, genomic DNA was isolated and quantified by UV absorbance on a Nanodrop 2000c. This clone was found a few times. Its antigen specificity is not known. Base qualities are not provided; no much larger clone lies one nucleotide away.

Using the deep immunoSEQ assay, multiplex PCR amplified TCR CDR3 regions from genomic DNA. For each cell subset, the extracted genomic DNA was distributed evenly across all wells of several immunoSEQ 96-well plates, and each plate served as one replicate. For sorted subsets, 200 to 250 ng of genomic DNA, equivalent to about 30,000 T cell genomes, went into each replicate PCR. Purified libraries were measured with a Qubit 3.0 fluorometer, size-checked on a Bioanalyzer 2100, and measured again with the KAPA Library Quantification kit. A separate single-read 150-cycle Illumina NextSeq 550 flow cell was used to sequence each immunoSEQ 96-well plate. In the source study's methods: Because the immunoSEQ output held only junctional sequences and lacked quality scores, the filtering could not match the filtering applied to full-length reads. To assign V/J genes and CDR3, sequences were annotated using PyIR, a Python wrapper for IgBLAST v1.9, with IMGT germline references. Reads with weak V/J assignments (E-value above 1e-6), missing CDR3, stop codons, out-of-frame junctions, or ambiguous translated residues were removed. A V3J clonotype was defined by an identical inferred V gene, J gene, and CDR3 amino acid sequence. The percentage overlap between two repertoires was calculated by dividing the number of shared unique clonotypes by the size of the smaller repertoire. Repertoire richness was assessed with RTK rarefaction, the Chao1 estimator, and Recon v2.1 estimates of unobserved clonotypes. OLGA was used to compute generation probabilities for all TCRbeta clonotypes that the gDNA method yielded from a few donors. Here the immuneACCESS table is served through TCRdb, limited to in-frame sequences with V and J called. Missing clones are a known gap in these copies; in checked studies unresolved V genes cover under half, and the rest lacks a known reason. V, J and clone size derive from that table, while D and trimming were established from the DNA sequence. Present in this sample are approximately 980,000 clones, around 80% of which were seen just once. The ten largest clonotypes hold approximately 1.5% of the sample.

V is clipped by 5 bases and J by 15 bases, and the sequence between their germline boundaries is 14 bases long. Inclusive of the bounding cysteine and phenylalanine, the CDR3 is 11 residues long. Of all the DNA, just the CDR3 is kept, 33 bases in frame from base 1. The germline V gene yields MNHNS for CDR1 and SASEGT for CDR2. In this chain, TRBV6-1 is recombined with TRBJ1-5; TRBD1 might be the D gene, on 5 matching bases. The source of this sequence is a man younger than 30 in good health. Sequenced sample: memory CD4+ T cells sorted from blood. The sample's cell subset or site, from its label and the paper: CD45RA-negative fraction. The DNA sequence is TGTGCCAGCAGTTTGGGACTTTCCCGGCATTTT. Protein translation: CASSLGLSRHF.